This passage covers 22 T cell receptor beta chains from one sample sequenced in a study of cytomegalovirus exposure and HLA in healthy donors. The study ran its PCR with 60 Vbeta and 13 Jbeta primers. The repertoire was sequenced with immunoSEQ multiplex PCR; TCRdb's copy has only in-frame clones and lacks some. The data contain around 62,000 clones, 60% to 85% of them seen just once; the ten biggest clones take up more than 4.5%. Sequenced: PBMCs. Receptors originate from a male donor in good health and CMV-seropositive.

The CDR3 region is CASSQARAGGPKYNEQFF. Written as DNA, the CDR3 is TGCGCCAGCAGCCAAGCGAGAGCGGGGGGACCTAAGTACAATGAGCAGTTCTTC. The V and J genes are TRBV4-1 and TRBJ2-1, with TRBD2 matching over 9 bases. Germline lookup yields CDR1 MGHRA and CDR2 YSYEKL. The CDR3 is 18 amino acids. Trimming removed 1 base from V and 4 bases from J; junction bases left unmatched: 11.

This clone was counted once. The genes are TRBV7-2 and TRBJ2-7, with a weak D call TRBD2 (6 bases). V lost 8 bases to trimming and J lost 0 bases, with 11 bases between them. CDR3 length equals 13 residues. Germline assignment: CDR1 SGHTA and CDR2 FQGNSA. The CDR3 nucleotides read TGTGCCAGCCTTGGGGGGAACTCCTACGAGCAGTACTTC. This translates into CASLGGNSYEQYF.

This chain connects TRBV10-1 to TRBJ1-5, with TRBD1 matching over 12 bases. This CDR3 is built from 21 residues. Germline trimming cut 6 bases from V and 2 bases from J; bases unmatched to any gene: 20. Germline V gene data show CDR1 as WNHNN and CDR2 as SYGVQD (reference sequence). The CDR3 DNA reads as TGCGCCAGCAGGGATGGGTTTACCGGGACAGGGGGCTGTTCAGGCAATCAGCCCCAGCATTTT. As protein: CASRDGFTGTGGCSGNQPQHF.

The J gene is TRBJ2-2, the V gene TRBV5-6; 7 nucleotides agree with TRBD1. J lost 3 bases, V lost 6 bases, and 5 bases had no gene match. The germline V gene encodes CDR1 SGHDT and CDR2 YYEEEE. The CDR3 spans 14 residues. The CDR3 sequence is CASTRDSYTGELFF. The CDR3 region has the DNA TGTGCCAGCACCCGGGACAGCTACACCGGGGAGCTGTTTTTT.

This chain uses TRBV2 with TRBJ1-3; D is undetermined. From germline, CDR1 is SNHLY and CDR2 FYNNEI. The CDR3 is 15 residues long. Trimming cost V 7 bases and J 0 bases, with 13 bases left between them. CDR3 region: CASIHNRGSGNTIYF. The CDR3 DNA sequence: TGTGCCAGCATTCACAATCGAGGCTCTGGAAACACCATATATTTT.

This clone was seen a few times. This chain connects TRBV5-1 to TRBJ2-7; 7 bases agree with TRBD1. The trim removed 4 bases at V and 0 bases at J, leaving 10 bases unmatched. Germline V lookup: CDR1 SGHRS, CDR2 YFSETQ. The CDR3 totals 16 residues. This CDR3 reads CASSLTRDRSSYEQYF. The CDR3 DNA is TGCGCCAGCAGCCTAACTAGGGACAGATCCTCCTACGAGCAGTACTTC.

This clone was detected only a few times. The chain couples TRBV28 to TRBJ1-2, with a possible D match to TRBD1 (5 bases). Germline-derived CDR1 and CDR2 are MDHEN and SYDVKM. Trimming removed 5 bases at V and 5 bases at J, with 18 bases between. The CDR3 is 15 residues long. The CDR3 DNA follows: TGTGCCAGCAGTCCCAGTAGCGGGGCAAGGTATGGCTACACCTTC. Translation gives CASSPSSGARYGYTF.

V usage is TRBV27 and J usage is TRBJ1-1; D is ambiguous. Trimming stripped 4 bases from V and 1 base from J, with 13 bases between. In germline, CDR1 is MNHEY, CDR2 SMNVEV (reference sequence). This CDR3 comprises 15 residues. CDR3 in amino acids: CASSSYMSGNTEAFF. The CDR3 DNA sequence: TGTGCCAGCAGTTCTTACATGTCAGGGAACACTGAAGCTTTCTTT.

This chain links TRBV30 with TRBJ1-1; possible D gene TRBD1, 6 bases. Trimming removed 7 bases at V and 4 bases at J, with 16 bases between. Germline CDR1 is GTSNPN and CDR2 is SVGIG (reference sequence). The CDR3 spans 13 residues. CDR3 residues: CASRRGGGTEAFF. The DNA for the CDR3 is TGTGCCTCCCGAAGGGGGGGTGGCACTGAAGCTTTCTTT.

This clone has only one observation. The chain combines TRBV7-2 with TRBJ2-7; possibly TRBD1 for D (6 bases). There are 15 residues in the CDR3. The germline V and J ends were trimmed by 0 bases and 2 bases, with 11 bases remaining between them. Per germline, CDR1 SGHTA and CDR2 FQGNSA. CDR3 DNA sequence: TGTGCCAGCAGCTTAGCCTCAGGGGCCGCCTACGAGCAGTACTTC. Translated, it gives CASSLASGAAYEQYF.

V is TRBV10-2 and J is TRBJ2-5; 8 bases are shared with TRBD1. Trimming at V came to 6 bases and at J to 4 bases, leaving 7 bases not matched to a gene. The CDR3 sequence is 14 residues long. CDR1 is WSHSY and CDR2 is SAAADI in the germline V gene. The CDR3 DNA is TGCGCCAGCAGCCCGGGACAGGAGGGAGAGACCCAGTACTTC. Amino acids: CASSPGQEGETQYF.

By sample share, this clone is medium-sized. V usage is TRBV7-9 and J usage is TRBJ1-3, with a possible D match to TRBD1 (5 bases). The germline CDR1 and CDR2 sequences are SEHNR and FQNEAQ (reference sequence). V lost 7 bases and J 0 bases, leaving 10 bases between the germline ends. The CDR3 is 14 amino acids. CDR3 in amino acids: CASTGPYSGNTIYF. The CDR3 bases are TGTGCCAGCACAGGGCCCTACTCTGGAAACACCATATATTTT.

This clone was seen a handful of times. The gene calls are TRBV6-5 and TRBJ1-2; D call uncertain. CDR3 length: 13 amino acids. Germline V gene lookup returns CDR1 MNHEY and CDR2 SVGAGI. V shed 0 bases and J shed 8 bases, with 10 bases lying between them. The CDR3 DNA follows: TGTGCCAGCAGTTACTCGGGAGGTAGGGGCTACACCTTC. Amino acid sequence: CASSYSGGRGYTF.

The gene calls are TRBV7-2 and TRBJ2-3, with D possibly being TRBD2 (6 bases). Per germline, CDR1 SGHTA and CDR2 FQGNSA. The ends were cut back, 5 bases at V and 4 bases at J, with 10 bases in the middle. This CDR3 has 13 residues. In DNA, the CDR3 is TGTGCCAGCAGCCGGGACTTACCAGATACGCAGTATTTT. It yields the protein CASSRDLPDTQYF.

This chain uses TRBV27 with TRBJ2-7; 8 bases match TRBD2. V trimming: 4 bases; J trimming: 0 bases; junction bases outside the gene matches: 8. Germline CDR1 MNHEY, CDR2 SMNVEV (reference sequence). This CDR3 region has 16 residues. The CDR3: CASSSAGTSPSYEQYF. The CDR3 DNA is TGTGCCAGCAGTTCAGCGGGGACTAGTCCCTCCTACGAGCAGTACTTC.

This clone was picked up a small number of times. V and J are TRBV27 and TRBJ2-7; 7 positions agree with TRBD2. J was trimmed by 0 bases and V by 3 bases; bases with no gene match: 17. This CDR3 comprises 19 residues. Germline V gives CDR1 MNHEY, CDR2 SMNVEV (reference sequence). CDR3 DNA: TGTGCCAGCAGTTTGACGGGAGGTCTACCGCCGATACCCTCCTACGAGCAGTACTTC. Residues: CASSLTGGLPPIPSYEQYF.

Here the CDR3 reads CASSLQGRDYEQYF. CDR3 DNA: TGTGCCAGCAGTTTACAGGGAAGGGACTACGAGCAGTACTTC. The chain joins TRBV28 to TRBJ2-7, with D possibly TRBD1 on 5 matching bases. Deletions cut 2 bases from V and 3 bases from J, with 11 bases between. Looked up from germline, CDR1 is MDHEN and CDR2 is SYDVKM. CDR3 size: 14 residues.

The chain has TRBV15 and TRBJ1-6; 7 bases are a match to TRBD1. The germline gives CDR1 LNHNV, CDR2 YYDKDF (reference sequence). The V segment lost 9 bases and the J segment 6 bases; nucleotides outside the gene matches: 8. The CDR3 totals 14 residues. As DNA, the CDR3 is TGTGCCACTAAGCTCGACAGGGCTAATTCACCCCTCCACTTT. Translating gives CATKLDRANSPLHF.

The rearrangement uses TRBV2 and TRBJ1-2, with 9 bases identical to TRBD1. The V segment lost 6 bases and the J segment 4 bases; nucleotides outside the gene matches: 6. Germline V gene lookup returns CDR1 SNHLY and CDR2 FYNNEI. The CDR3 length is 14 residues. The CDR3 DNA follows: TGTGCCAGCAGGGACAGGGGATTTTTCTATGGCTACACCTTC. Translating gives CASRDRGFFYGYTF.

CDR3 sequence reads: CASSLGDRASYEQYF. Written as DNA, the CDR3 is TGTGCCAGCAGCTTAGGGGACAGGGCATCCTACGAGCAGTACTTC. This chain links TRBV13 with TRBJ2-7, with 8 bases that match TRBD1. V lost 0 bases and J lost 1; bases outside the gene matches: 2. Germline V gene sequence: CDR1 PRHDT, CDR2 FYEKMQ (reference sequence). The CDR3 is 15 amino acids. The variable domain in full, completed from reference TRBV13 and TRBJ2-7, reads AAGVIQSPRHLIKEKRETATLKCYPIPRHDTVYWYQQGPGQDPQFLISFYEKMQSDKGSIPDRFSAQQFSDYHSELNMSSLELGDSALYFCASSLGDRASYEQYFGPGTRLTVT.

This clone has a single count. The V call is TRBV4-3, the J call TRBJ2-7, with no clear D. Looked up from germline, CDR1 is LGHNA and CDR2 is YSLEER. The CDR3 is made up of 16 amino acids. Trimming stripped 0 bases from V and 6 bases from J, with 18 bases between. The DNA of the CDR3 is TGCGCCAGCAGCCAAGATCGGATAGGAGAGTTCCCCGAGCAGTACTTC. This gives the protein CASSQDRIGEFPEQYF.

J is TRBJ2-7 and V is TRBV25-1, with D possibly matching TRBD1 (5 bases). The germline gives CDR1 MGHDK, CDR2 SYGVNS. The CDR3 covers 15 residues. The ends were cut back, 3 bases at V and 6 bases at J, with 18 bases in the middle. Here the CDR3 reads CASSDQGRKNPEQYF. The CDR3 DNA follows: TGTGCCAGCAGTGACCAGGGCAGAAAAAATCCCGAGCAGTACTTC.